The 2 T cell receptor beta chains reported below all come from one sample, sequenced in a study of identical twins. TCRdb used MiXCR to reprocess the 5' RACE reads, holding one entry per CDR3 protein. The table lists some 760,000 distinct CDR3 sequences, over 15% of them singletons. This same sample was also taken into another study, of T cells expressing NK-cell markers.

Input material: PBMCs. These receptors all come from a woman between 18 and 29 years old in good health.

The gene calls are TRBV6-2 or TRBV6-3 and TRBJ2-1; D is undetermined. Between the trimmed V and J ends, which lost 0 bases and 6 bases, there was a span of 6 bases. CDR3 length equals 13 residues. Germline V lookup: CDR1 MNHEY, CDR2 SVGEGT. The CDR3 spells CASSYSRVNEQFF. CDR3 nucleotides: TGTGCCAGCAGTTACTCGAGAGTCAATGAGCAGTTCTTC.

This clonotype was counted many times. The rearrangement uses TRBV12-3 or TRBV12-4 and TRBJ1-1, with D hard to call. V lost 3 bases, J lost 7 bases, and 15 bases lay in between. The CDR3 has 14 amino acids. The CDR3 spells CASSFGILSNEAFF. The DNA for the CDR3 is TGTGCCAGCAGTTTCGGAATCCTATCCAATGAAGCTTTCTTT.